The 20 T cell receptor beta chains in this list originate from one sample, sequenced in a study of cytomegalovirus exposure and HLA in healthy donors. PCR primers comprised 60 Vbeta and 13 Jbeta primers. The assay was immunoSEQ multiplex PCR, and TCRdb's table has in-frame clones only and misses some. The data hold 110,000 to 150,000 clones, with around 79% observed a single time. The material sequenced was PBMCs. The source is a male donor in good health and CMV-seronegative.

The rearrangement joins TRBV14 to TRBJ1-4, with D unresolved. The CDR3 is 18 amino acids. Trimming shortened V by 3 bases and J by 0 bases, and 17 bases separated the two germline ends. Per the germline V gene, CDR1 is SGHDN and CDR2 is FVKESK. As DNA, the CDR3 is TGTGCCAGCAGCCAGCTTATCTCCGACACGCCAACTAATGAAAAACTGTTTTTT. It yields the protein CASSQLISDTPTNEKLFF.

The rearrangement links TRBV29-1 to TRBJ1-5, with 7 bases aligning to TRBD1. The trim removed 4 bases at V and 4 bases at J, leaving 7 bases unmatched. The V gene's germline CDR1 is SQVTM and CDR2 ANQGSEA. This CDR3 comprises 14 residues. The CDR3 nucleotides read TGCAGCGTTGGACAGGGAGGATGGAATCAGCCCCAGCATTTT. Translating gives CSVGQGGWNQPQHF.

This clone was seen once. CDR3 in amino acids: CASSDVRRGVTEAFF. The CDR3 coding sequence is TGTGCCAGCAGTGACGTCCGCCGGGGGGTCACTGAAGCTTTCTTT. The genes are TRBV6-1 and TRBJ1-1, with D tentatively TRBD1 (5 bases). V was shortened by 3 bases and J by 4 bases, with 15 bases between the two germline ends. There are 15 residues in the CDR3. CDR1 MNHNS and CDR2 SASEGT come from the germline V gene.

The gene calls are TRBV28 and TRBJ1-5; D remains ambiguous. The V gene lost 2 bases and the J gene lost 0 bases, with 17 bases spanning the gap. Germline-derived CDR1 and CDR2 are MDHEN and SYDVKM. CDR3 length equals 18 residues. CDR3 sequence reads: CASSLEGAKTYSNQPQHF. CDR3 DNA: TGTGCCAGCAGTTTAGAGGGCGCGAAAACGTATAGCAATCAGCCCCAGCATTTT.

The V gene is TRBV5-1, the J gene TRBJ1-2, with D perhaps TRBD1 (6 bases). Looked up from germline, CDR1 is SGHRS and CDR2 is YFSETQ. The CDR3 has 15 residues. The V end lost 0 bases, the J end lost 8 bases, and 17 bases lay between the germline ends. CDR3 nucleotide sequence: TGCGCCAGCAGCTTGGAGCTCGGGGGGGGGCGAGGCTACACCTTC. Encoded protein: CASSLELGGGRGYTF.

The rearrangement joins TRBV9 to TRBJ2-7; tentative D call: TRBD2 (6 bases). The CDR3 is 15 amino acids. Germline V gene data show CDR1 as SGDLS and CDR2 as YYNGEE. V lost 4 bases to trimming and J lost 0 bases, with 14 bases between them. The CDR3 loop reads CASSRGGISSYEQYF. Here the CDR3 DNA reads TGTGCCAGCAGCCGGGGCGGGATCAGCTCCTACGAGCAGTACTTC.

This chain links TRBV19 with TRBJ2-3; D perhaps matches TRBD2 (6 bases). This CDR3 has 14 amino acids. With 1 base removed from V and 5 bases from J, the gap between germline ends came to 10 bases. Looked up from germline, CDR1 is LNHDA and CDR2 is SQIVND (reference sequence). CDR3: CASSIGGVKDTQYF. CDR3 bases: TGTGCCAGTAGTATAGGGGGGGTTAAAGATACGCAGTATTTT.

The chain combines TRBV5-1 with TRBJ2-1; 10 bases match TRBD2. The CDR3 has 17 amino acids. Germline trimming cut 0 bases from V and 5 bases from J; bases unmatched to any gene: 8. Looked up from germline, CDR1 is SGHRS and CDR2 is YFSETQ. The CDR3 loop is CASSLGLAGNINNEQFF. The DNA of the CDR3 is TGCGCCAGCAGCTTGGGACTAGCGGGCAACATAAACAATGAGCAGTTCTTC.

The V and J genes are TRBV7-2 and TRBJ1-5; D might be TRBD1 (6 bases). Germline assignment: CDR1 SGHTA and CDR2 FQGNSA. The CDR3 covers 15 residues. Between the trimmed V and J ends, which lost 3 bases and 1 base, there was a span of 10 bases. The CDR3 is CASSLGQGSNQPQHF. The CDR3 bases are TGTGCCAGCAGCTTGGGGCAGGGGAGCAATCAGCCCCAGCATTTT.

This clone came up a few times. The gene calls are TRBV5-6 and TRBJ1-6; 8 bases match TRBD1. Germline V CDR1 and CDR2: SGHDT, YYEEEE. CDR3 length equals 15 residues. V lost 6 bases to trimming and J lost 10 bases; unmatched junction nucleotides: 12. CDR3 protein: CASTLQTGVQSPLHF. In DNA form, the CDR3 reads TGTGCCAGCACCCTCCAGACAGGGGTGCAATCACCCCTCCACTTT.

The V call is TRBV7-8, the J call TRBJ2-1, with a possible D match to TRBD1 (6 bases). Germline V gene lookup returns CDR1 SGHVS and CDR2 FQNEAQ. V gave up 5 bases and J gave up 2 bases, with 13 bases separating them. CDR3 size: 15 residues. The CDR3 loop is CASSHDRSPYNEQFF. The CDR3 DNA sequence: TGTGCCAGCAGCCATGACAGGTCCCCCTACAATGAGCAGTTCTTC. Filled out from reference TRBV7-8 and TRBJ2-1, the complete variable domain reads GAGVSQSPRYKVAKRGQDVALRCDPISGHVSLFWYQQALGQGPEFLTYFQNEAQLDKSGLPSDRFFAERPEGSVSTLKIQRTQQEDSAVYLCASSHDRSPYNEQFFGPGTRLTVL.

The genes are TRBV21-1 and TRBJ2-6; the table gives TRBD1 as D, unverified against the DNA. TRBV21-1 corresponds to a pseudogene. CDR3 length: 21 amino acids. This CDR3 is CASSKARTGVLKPSGANVLTF. DNA of the CDR3: TGTGCCAGCAGCAAAGCGAGGACAGGAGTTCTTAAACCCTCTGGGGCCAACGTCCTGACTTTC.

This clone has a single count. The V gene is TRBV7-2, the J gene TRBJ2-7; D is perhaps TRBD2 (6 bases). The germline V gene has CDR1 SGHTA and CDR2 FQGNSA. Trimming removed 4 bases at V and 6 bases at J, with 19 bases between. The CDR3 is made up of 15 amino acids. CDR3 coding DNA: TGTGCCAGCAGCTCCGGCGGTCCCCGGGGGAGCGAGCAGTACTTC. Encoded protein: CASSSGGPRGSEQYF. Looking up the rest from reference TRBV7-2 and TRBJ2-7 gives the full variable domain: GAGVSQSPSNKVTEKGKDVELRCDPISGHTALYWYRQSLGQGLEFLIYFQGNSAPDKSGLPSDRFSAERTGGSVSTLTIQRTQQEDSAVYLCASSSGGPRGSEQYFGPGTRLTVT.

The chain uses TRBV4-3 and TRBJ2-5, with TRBD2 matching over 9 bases. The CDR3 sequence is 18 residues long. Germline CDR1 and CDR2: LGHNA and YSLEER. Trimming removed 4 bases from V and 2 bases from J; junction bases left unmatched: 14. The CDR3 DNA is TGCGCCAGCAGCCCCCGAGTCGCGGGGGGGCCGGGGCAAGAGACCCAGTACTTC. This translates into CASSPRVAGGPGQETQYF.

The rearrangement joins TRBV6-6 to TRBJ1-5; D not certain. The germline gives CDR1 MNHNY, CDR2 SVGAGI (reference sequence). CDR3 length: 13 amino acids. The ends were cut back, 1 base at V and 6 bases at J, with 7 bases in the middle. CDR3 loop: CASSYYEAQPQHF. The CDR3 DNA sequence: TGTGCCAGCAGTTACTACGAGGCTCAGCCCCAGCATTTT.

The chain is built from TRBV10-3 and TRBJ2-7, with 8 bases identical to TRBD1. The CDR3 runs to 15 residues. Unmatched junction bases numbered 11, after V lost 4 bases and J lost 6 bases. The V gene's germline CDR1 is ENHRY and CDR2 SYGVKD. As DNA, the CDR3 is TGTGCCATCAGTGTGGGACAAGGACAGGGTGGCGAGCAGTACTTC. The encoded protein is CAISVGQGQGGEQYF.

This clone was detected only once. The chain uses TRBV5-6 and TRBJ2-5, with 10 nucleotides matching TRBD1. V trimming: 3 bases; J trimming: 3 bases; junction bases outside the gene matches: 11. The CDR3 sequence is 17 residues long. Germline V CDR1 and CDR2: SGHDT, YYEEEE. The CDR3 coding sequence is TGTGCCAGCAGCTCGTTGACAGGGGGCGAGTTAAAAGAGACCCAGTACTTC. This gives the protein CASSSLTGGELKETQYF.

This clone was found a few times. V and J are TRBV28 and TRBJ2-4, with TRBD2 identical over 12 bases. This CDR3 comprises 18 residues. After removal of 7 bases from V and 3 bases from J, the junction contained 13 bases not matched to a gene. CDR1 and CDR2 (germline): MDHEN, SYDVKM. The CDR3 DNA reads TGTGCCAGCACACGCTCCCCGACTAGCGGGGGCCGCAAAAACATTCAGTACTTC. The encoded protein is CASTRSPTSGGRKNIQYF.

In the case of this clone: Sequence at one end of the junction differs from germline and may be a read error. The same CDR3 also results from other DNA sequences found in this sample. The chain uses TRBV10-3 and TRBJ1-2, with 7 nucleotides matching TRBD1. The CDR3 is 13 residues long. The germline gives CDR1 ENHRY, CDR2 SYGVKD. The CDR3 coding sequence is TGCGCCATCAGTGACCTACAGGGGAACGGCTACACCTTC. Its translation: CAISDLQGNGYTF.

V is TRBV12-5 and J is TRBJ2-1; D unresolved. Germline V lookup: CDR1 LGHNT, CDR2 FRNRAP. V lost 0 bases and J 12 bases, leaving 15 bases between the germline ends. CDR3 length: 14 amino acids. The CDR3 reads CASGLVPPGLGQFF. The CDR3 nucleotides are TGTGCTAGTGGTTTGGTACCCCCAGGCCTGGGGCAGTTCTTC.